The 11 T cell receptor beta chains reported below all come from one sample, sequenced in a study of type 1 regulatory T cells. One entry per CDR3 protein results from TCRdb running MiXCR on the reads. Altogether 20,000 to 25,000 distinct CDR3 sequences are present, just under 75% being singletons, with the ten largest covering 13% to 15%. Their target antigens are unknown. The sequenced sample was cultured T cells, either the whole culture or a sorted T cell fraction (not recorded which). Subset of the sample: Tr1-enriched cell product generated in vitro against host alloantigens. The receptors derive from a human donor in good health.

This chain links TRBV29-1 with TRBJ2-3; 9 bases align to TRBD2. With V trimmed by 5 bases and J by 0 bases, 3 bases remained unmatched. The CDR3 consists of 14 residues. Per germline, CDR1 SQVTM and CDR2 ANQGSEA. Here the CDR3 reads CSVSLAGSTDTQYF. The CDR3 DNA reads TGCAGCGTTTCCCTAGCGGGGAGCACAGATACGCAGTATTTT.

This chain joins TRBV5-1 and TRBJ1-2, with 7 bases matching TRBD1. With V trimmed by 3 bases and J by 4 bases, 3 bases remained unmatched. Germline assignment: CDR1 SGHRS and CDR2 YFSETQ. The CDR3 runs to 13 residues. This CDR3 is CASSYGQAYGYTF. For the CDR3, the DNA is TGCGCCAGCAGCTATGGACAGGCCTATGGCTACACCTTC.

The rearrangement uses TRBV11-3 and TRBJ2-7; the D is unclear. CDR1 and CDR2 from the germline V gene are SGHNT and YENEEA. Trimming pared 8 bases from V and 2 bases from J, leaving 10 bases between. The CDR3 runs 12 residues. CDR3 loop: CASSRSTYEQYF. CDR3 nucleotides: TGTGCCAGCTCCCGCAGCACCTACGAGCAGTACTTC.

This clonotype was counted a few times. CDR3 amino acids: CSAGGGGKYNEQFF. Here the CDR3 DNA reads TGCAGTGCCGGTGGCGGGGGAAAATACAATGAGCAGTTCTTC. The chain is built from TRBV20-1 and TRBJ2-1, with 7 positions matching TRBD2. Germline loops: CDR1 DFQATT, CDR2 SNEGSKA (reference sequence). J lost 4 bases, V lost 6 bases, and 9 bases had no gene match. The CDR3 runs 14 residues.

This clonotype showed up just a few times. This rearrangement joins TRBV5-1 to TRBJ2-3, with TRBD1 as a possible D gene (6 bases). The germline CDR1 and CDR2 sequences are SGHRS and YFSETQ. The CDR3 covers 13 residues. V was clipped by 1 base and J by 4 bases, with 7 bases between them. CDR3 nucleotide sequence: TGCGCCAGCAGCTTGCAGGGGTCAGATACGCAGTATTTT. Protein product: CASSLQGSDTQYF.

The chain links TRBV2 to TRBJ1-2; D is undetermined. V lost 3 bases and J 0 bases, leaving 8 bases between the germline ends. The CDR3 has 14 amino acids. Germline assignment: CDR1 SNHLY and CDR2 FYNNEI. The CDR3 loop is CASSDPQPNYGYTF. The CDR3 DNA reads TGTGCCAGCAGTGACCCCCAGCCTAACTATGGCTACACCTTC.

V is TRBV10-3 and J is TRBJ2-5; D may be TRBD1 (5 bases). This CDR3 contains 14 residues. CDR1 and CDR2 (germline): ENHRY, SYGVKD. V was clipped by 6 bases and J by 4 bases, with 15 bases between them. The CDR3 here is CAISPGTRVETQYF. In nucleotides, the CDR3 is TGTGCCATCAGCCCCGGTACCAGGGTAGAGACCCAGTACTTC.

This rearrangement joins TRBV27 to TRBJ1-1; D might be TRBD1 (5 bases). The CDR3 has 14 amino acids. Trimming pared 4 bases from V and 4 bases from J, leaving 13 bases between. In germline, CDR1 is MNHEY, CDR2 SMNVEV (reference sequence). The CDR3: CASSSGRMGTEAFF. Written as DNA, the CDR3 is TGTGCCAGCAGTTCGGGACGGATGGGCACTGAAGCTTTCTTT.

The chain links TRBV7-9 to TRBJ2-2; a weak D match, TRBD1 (6 bases). CDR1 and CDR2 from the germline V gene are SEHNR and FQNEAQ (reference sequence). This CDR3 is 15 amino acids long. V gave up 3 bases and J gave up 0 bases, with 8 bases separating them. CDR3 loop: CASSFRGANTGELFF. The CDR3 DNA is TGTGCCAGCAGCTTCAGGGGAGCGAACACCGGGGAGCTGTTTTTT. Variable domain in full (rest from reference TRBV7-9 and TRBJ2-2): DTGVSQNPRHKITKRGQNVTFRCDPISEHNRLYWYRQTLGQGPEFLTYFQNEAQLEKSRLLSDRFSAERPKGSFSTLEIQRTEQGDSAMYLCASSFRGANTGELFFGEGSRLTVL.

This chain joins TRBV7-2 and TRBJ2-3, with unresolved D. Deletions cut 4 bases from V and 6 bases from J, with 17 bases between. This CDR3 spans 15 amino acids. In germline, CDR1 is SGHTA, CDR2 FQGNSA. CDR3 residues: CASSSDRLRRDTQYF. The CDR3 nucleotides are TGTGCCAGCAGCTCCGACCGACTCCGAAGGGATACGCAGTATTTT.

The chain combines TRBV7-2 with TRBJ1-4, with D perhaps matching TRBD1 (5 bases). V lost 4 bases and J 10 bases, leaving 16 bases between the germline ends. The CDR3 is made up of 14 amino acids. Germline V gene lookup returns CDR1 SGHTA and CDR2 FQGNSA. CDR3 protein: CASSSGTQLGKLFF. The CDR3 DNA follows: TGTGCCAGCAGCTCCGGGACCCAGCTGGGAAAACTGTTTTTT.